This note documents a single T cell receptor beta chain sequence. Its antigen is unknown. 5'RACE template switching produced TCR cDNA carrying a universal primer site and UMIs. TCRdb itself ran the 5' RACE reads through MiXCR, one entry per CDR3 protein. The profile shows 450,000 to 550,000 distinct CDR3 sequences, 21% of them singletons. This entry comes from a study of T cells after yellow fever vaccination. Study-level results: Overlap between CD4 and CD8 compartments was detected for a small share of clonotypes.

The CDR3 extends over 13 amino acids. Germline V gives CDR1 SGHTA, CDR2 FQGNSA. The V end was cut by 3 bases, the J end by 3 bases, with 8 bases between. The genes are TRBV7-2 and TRBJ1-2; D is unresolved. Sequenced material: PBMCs, taken roughly 20 days after the first yellow fever vaccination. The sequence came from a young man who received the YFV17D yellow fever vaccine. As DNA, the CDR3 is TGTGCCAGCAGCTTCCGCCCTGACTATGGCTACACCTTC. Protein sequence: CASSFRPDYGYTF.